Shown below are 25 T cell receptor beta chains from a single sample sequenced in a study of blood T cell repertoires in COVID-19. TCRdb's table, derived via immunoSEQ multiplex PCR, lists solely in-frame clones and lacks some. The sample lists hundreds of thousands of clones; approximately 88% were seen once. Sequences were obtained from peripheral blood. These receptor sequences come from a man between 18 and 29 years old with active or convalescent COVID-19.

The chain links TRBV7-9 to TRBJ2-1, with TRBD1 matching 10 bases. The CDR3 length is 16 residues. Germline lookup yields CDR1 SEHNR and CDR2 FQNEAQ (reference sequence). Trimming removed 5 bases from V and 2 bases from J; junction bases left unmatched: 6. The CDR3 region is CASSPGTGEPYNEQFF. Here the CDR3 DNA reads TGTGCCAGCAGCCCCGGGACAGGGGAACCCTACAATGAGCAGTTCTTC.

The CDR3, as DNA: TGTGCCAGCAGCTCCTATAGCGGGCAAGTCGAAGAGACCCAGTACTTC. Amino acid sequence: CASSSYSGQVEETQYF. The J gene is TRBJ2-5, the V gene TRBV7-9, with 7 bases identical to TRBD2. J was trimmed by 3 bases and V by 4 bases; bases with no gene match: 11. CDR1 is SEHNR and CDR2 is FQNEAQ in the germline V gene (reference sequence). CDR3 size: 16 residues.

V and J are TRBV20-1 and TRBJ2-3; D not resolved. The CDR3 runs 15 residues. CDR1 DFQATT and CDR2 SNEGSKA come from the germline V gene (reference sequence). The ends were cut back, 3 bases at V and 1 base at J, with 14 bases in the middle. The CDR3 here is CSASLLRGGTDTQYF. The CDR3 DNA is TGCAGTGCTAGTCTGCTAAGAGGAGGCACAGATACGCAGTATTTT.

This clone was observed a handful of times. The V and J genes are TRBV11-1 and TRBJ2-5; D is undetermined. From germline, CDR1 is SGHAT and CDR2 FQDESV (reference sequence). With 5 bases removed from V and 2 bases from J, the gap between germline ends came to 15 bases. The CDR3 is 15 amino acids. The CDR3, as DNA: TGTGCCAGCAGCCCCGGCAGTGGGCCGCAAGAGACCCAGTACTTC. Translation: CASSPGSGPQETQYF.

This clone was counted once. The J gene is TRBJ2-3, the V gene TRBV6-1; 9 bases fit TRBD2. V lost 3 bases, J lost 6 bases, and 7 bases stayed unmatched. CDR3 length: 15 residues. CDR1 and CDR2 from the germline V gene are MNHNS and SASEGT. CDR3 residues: CASSEEAGGLDTQYF. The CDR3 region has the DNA TGTGCCAGCAGTGAGGAAGCGGGGGGTTTGGATACGCAGTATTTT.

CDR3 loop: CASSPGGALGTQYF. In DNA, the CDR3 is TGTGCCAGCAGTCCCGGGGGGGCTTTGGGTACGCAGTATTTT. This sequence joins TRBV27 and TRBJ2-3, with 8 nucleotides matching TRBD2. J was trimmed by 8 bases and V by 5 bases; bases with no gene match: 9. CDR1 MNHEY and CDR2 SMNVEV come from the germline V gene (reference sequence). This CDR3 comprises 14 residues.

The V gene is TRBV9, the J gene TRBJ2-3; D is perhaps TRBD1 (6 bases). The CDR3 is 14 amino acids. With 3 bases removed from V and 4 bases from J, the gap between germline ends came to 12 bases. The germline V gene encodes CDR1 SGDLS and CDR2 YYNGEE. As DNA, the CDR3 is TGTGCCAGCAGCGGCCTCAGGGGAGCAGATACGCAGTATTTT. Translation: CASSGLRGADTQYF.

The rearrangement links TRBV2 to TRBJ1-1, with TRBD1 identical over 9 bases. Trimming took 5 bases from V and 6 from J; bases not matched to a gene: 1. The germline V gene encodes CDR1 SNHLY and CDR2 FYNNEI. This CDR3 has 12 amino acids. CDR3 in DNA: TGTGCCAGCAGTCGGACAGGGGCTGAAGCTTTCTTT. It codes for CASSRTGAEAFF.

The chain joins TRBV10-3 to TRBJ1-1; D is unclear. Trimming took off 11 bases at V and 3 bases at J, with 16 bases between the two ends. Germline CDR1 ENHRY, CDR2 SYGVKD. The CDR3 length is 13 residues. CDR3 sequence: CASGARSDTEAFF. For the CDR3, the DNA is TGTGCCTCCGGTGCCCGATCGGACACTGAAGCTTTCTTT.

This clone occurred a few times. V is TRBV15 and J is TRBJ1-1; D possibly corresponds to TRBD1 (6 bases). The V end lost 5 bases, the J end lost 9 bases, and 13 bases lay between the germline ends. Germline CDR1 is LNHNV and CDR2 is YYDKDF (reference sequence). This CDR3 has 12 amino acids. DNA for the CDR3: TGTGCCACCAGCGGGGATGGACAGCAAGCTTTCTTT. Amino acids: CATSGDGQQAFF.

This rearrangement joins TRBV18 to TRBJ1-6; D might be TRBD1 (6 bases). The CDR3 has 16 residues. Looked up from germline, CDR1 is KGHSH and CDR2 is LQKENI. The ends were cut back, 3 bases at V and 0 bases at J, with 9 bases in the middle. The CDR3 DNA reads TGTGCCAGCTCACCTACAGGGAGCTCCTATAATTCACCCCTCCACTTT. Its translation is CASSPTGSSYNSPLHF. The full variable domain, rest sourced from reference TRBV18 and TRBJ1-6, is NAGVMQNPRHLVRRRGQEARLRCSPMKGHSHVYWYRQLPEEGLKFMVYLQKENIIDESGMPKERFSAEFPKEGPSILRIQQVVRGDSAAYFCASSPTGSSYNSPLHFGNGTRLTVT.

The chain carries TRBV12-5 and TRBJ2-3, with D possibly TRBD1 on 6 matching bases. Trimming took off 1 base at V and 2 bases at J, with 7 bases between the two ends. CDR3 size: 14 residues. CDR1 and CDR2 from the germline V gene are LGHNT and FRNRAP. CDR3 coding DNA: TGTGCTAGTGGTTTGGGGACAGCCACAGATACGCAGTATTTT. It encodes CASGLGTATDTQYF.

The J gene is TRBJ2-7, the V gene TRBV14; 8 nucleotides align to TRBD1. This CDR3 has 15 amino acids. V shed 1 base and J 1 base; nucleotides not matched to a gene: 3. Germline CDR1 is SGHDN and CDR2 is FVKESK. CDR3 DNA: TGTGCCAGCAGCCAAGGTGACAGGGGTTCCTACGAGCAGTACTTC. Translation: CASSQGDRGSYEQYF.

In DNA, the CDR3 is TGTGCCAGCAGCCAAGCCTACGGACCCCGGGGGGAGACCCAGTACTTC. As protein: CASSQAYGPRGETQYF. V usage is TRBV27 and J usage is TRBJ2-5; D might be TRBD2 (6 bases). V was shortened by 6 bases and J by 5 bases, with 22 bases between the two germline ends. The length of the CDR3 is 16 residues. Germline CDR1 is MNHEY and CDR2 is SMNVEV (reference sequence).

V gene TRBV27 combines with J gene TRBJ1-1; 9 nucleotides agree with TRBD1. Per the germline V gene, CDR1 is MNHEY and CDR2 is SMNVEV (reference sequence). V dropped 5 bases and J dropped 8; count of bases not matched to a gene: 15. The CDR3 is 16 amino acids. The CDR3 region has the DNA TGTGCCAGCAGTGGCCGGGACAGGGCCACTTCAACCGAAGCTTTCTTT. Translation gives CASSGRDRATSTEAFF.

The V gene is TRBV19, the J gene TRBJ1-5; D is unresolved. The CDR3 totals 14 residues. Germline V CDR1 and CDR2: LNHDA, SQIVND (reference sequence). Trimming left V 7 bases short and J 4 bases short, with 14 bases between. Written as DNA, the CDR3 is TGTGCCAGTACCCCCCGGGGAACGAATCAGCCCCAGCATTTT. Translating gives CASTPRGTNQPQHF.

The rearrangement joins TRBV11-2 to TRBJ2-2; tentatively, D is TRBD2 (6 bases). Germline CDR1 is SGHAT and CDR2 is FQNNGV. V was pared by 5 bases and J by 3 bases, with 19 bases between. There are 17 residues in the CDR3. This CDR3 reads CASSLRPSGHYTGELFF. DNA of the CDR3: TGTGCCAGCAGCCTCCGACCGAGCGGGCATTACACCGGGGAGCTGTTTTTT.

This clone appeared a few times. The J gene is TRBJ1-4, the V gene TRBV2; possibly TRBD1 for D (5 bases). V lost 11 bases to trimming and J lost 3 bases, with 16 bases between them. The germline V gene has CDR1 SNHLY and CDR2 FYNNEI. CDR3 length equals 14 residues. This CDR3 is CAGRSGWSNEKLFF. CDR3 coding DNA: TGTGCCGGACGCTCAGGGTGGTCTAATGAAAAACTGTTTTTT.

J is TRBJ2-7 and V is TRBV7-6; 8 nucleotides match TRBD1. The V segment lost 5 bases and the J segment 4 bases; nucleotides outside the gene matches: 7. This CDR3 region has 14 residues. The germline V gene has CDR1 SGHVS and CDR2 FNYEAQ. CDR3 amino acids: CASSQYQGAYEQYF. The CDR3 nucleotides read TGTGCCAGCAGCCAGTATCAGGGGGCTTACGAGCAGTACTTC.

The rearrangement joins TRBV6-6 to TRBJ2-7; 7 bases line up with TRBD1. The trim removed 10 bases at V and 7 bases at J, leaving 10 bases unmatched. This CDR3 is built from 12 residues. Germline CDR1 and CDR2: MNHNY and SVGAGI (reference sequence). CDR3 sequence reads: CATSTGAREQYF. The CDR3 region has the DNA TGTGCCACTAGTACAGGGGCGAGGGAGCAGTACTTC.

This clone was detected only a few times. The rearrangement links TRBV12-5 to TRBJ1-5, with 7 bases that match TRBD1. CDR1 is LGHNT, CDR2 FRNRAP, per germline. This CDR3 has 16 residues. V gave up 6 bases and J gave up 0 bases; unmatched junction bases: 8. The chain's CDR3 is CASGFTGTASNQPQHF. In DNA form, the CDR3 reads TGTGCTAGTGGGTTTACCGGGACAGCTAGCAATCAGCCCCAGCATTTT.

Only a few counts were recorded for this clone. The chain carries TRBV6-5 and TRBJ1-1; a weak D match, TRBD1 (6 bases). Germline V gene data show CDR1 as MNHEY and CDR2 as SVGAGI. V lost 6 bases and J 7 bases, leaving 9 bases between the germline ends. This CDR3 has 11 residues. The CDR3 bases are TGTGCCAGCAGAATACAGGGTGAAGCTTTCTTT. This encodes CASRIQGEAFF.

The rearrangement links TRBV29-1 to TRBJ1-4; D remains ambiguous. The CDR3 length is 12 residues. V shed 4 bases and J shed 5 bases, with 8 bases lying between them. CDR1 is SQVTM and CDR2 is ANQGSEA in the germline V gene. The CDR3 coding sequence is TGCAGCGTTGCCCAGACAAATGAAAAACTGTTTTTT. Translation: CSVAQTNEKLFF.

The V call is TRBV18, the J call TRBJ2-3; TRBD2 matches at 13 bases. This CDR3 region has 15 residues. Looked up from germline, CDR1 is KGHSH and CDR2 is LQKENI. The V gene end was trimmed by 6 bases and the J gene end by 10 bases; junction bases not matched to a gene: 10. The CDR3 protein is CASSPPGLAGSAQYF. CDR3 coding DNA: TGTGCCAGCTCTCCCCCGGGACTAGCGGGGTCTGCGCAGTATTTT.

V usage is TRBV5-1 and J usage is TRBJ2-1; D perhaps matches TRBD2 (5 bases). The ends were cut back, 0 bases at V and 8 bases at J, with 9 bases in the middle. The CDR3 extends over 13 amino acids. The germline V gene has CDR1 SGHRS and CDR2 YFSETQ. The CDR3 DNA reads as TGCGCCAGCAGCTTGGTGGGAGCCGATGAGCAGTTCTTC. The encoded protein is CASSLVGADEQFF.